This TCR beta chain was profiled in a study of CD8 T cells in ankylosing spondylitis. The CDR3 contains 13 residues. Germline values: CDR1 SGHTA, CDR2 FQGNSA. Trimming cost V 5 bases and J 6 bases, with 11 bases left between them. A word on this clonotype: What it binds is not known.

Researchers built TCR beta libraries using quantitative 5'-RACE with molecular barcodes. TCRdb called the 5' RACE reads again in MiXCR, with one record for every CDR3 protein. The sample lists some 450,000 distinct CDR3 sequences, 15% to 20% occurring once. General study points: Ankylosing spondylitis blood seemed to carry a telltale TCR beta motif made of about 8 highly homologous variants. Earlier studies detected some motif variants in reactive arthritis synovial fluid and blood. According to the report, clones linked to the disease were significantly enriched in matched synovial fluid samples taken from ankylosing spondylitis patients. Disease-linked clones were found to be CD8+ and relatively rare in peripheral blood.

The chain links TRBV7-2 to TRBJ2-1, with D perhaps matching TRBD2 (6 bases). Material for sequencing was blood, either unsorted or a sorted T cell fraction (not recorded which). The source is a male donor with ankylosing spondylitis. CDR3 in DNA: TGTGCCAGCAGCACCGAGACTAGCAATGAGCAGTTCTTC. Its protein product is CASSTETSNEQFF.